This T cell receptor (delta chain) was sequenced during a study of gamma-delta chains in newborns, infants, children. Study background: Microbial exposure reportedly drives polyclonal innate γδ T cell expansion after birth.

This CDR3 comprises 18 residues. Per germline, CDR1 GEAIGNYY and CDR2 EKD. J lost 0 bases, V lost 3 bases, and 9 bases had no gene match. TCRdb fed the reads into CATT to redo clone calling. The sample has about 5,300 delta-chain clones, approximately 18% seen once; the top ten hold 5.2%. The chain employs TRDV2 and TRDJ1; 13 bases fit TRDD3. Input material: blood. The receptor was derived from a child who was a newborn, infant or young child, either healthy, febrile or measles-vaccinated (not recorded which). DNA for the CDR3: TGTGCCTGTGACTCGGTACTGGGGGATACGAAGTACACCGATAAACTCATCTTT. As protein: CACDSVLGDTKYTDKLIF.